This T cell receptor beta chain was recorded in a study of Ad26.COV2.S vaccination and SARS-CoV-2 variants. Study context: Ad26.COV2.S shots went into the muscle once or twice, 56 days apart.

Study-wide results and caveats: CD8+ and CD4+ T cells specific for spike reportedly responded with substantial breadth after vaccination.

Worth noting for this clone: Its target is not known.

Clones were read by immunoSEQ multiplex PCR, and TCRdb kept only the in-frame ones, dropping some. The sample lists around 240,000 clones, around nine tenths seen once, with about 10% in the top ten. Treatment defined: around 19 received Ad26.COV2.S at low or high dose, single or two shots; 5 received placebo; per-sample allocation not given. Material that was analyzed had been drawn on day 63 after the first vaccine or placebo injection. Donor was an adult aged 18-55 years in Boston. The CDR3 loop spans 14 amino acids. The V gene lost 5 bases and the J gene lost 5 bases, with 14 bases spanning the gap. The germline gives CDR1 KGHDR, CDR2 SFDVKD.

The V and J genes are TRBV24-1 and TRBJ2-5; D gene ambiguous. This specimen consisted of peripheral blood, obtained in a trial of Ad26.COV2.S vaccine versus placebo. This receptor was identified in a person between 18 and 60 years old who received the Ad26.COV2.S COVID-19 vaccine or a placebo. The CDR3 loop reads CATSGPPLEETQYF. CDR3 bases: TGTGCCACCAGTGGGCCCCCCCTGGAGGAGACCCAGTACTTC.